The clone carrying this T cell receptor beta chain appeared many times. The antigen is undetermined. J gave up 4 bases and V 4 bases, and 5 bases lay outside the gene matches. This CDR3 spans 14 amino acids. CDR1 and CDR2 (germline): SGHTA, FQGNSA. cDNA was made from about 500 ng RNA using alpha and beta constant primers. Alpha and beta chain libraries were made separately by chain-specific third strand synthesis with multiplexing indices. Via MiXCR, TCRdb re-called the 5' RACE reads, giving one row per CDR3 protein. The sample lists about 17,000 distinct CDR3 sequences; about 9.5% were seen once. All unsorted peripheral T cells were captured because whole blood was used without fractionation. The source of the sample is a study of HIV-infected patients and healthy controls. Study-level findings and limits: Healthy controls carried many MAIT alpha-chain CDR3s, while HIV+ repertoires had few.

The chain is built from TRBV7-2 and TRBJ1-2; 8 positions agree with TRBD1. The source of this sequence is an adult in good health. Sequenced material: blood. This CDR3 is CASSSGQGVYGYTF. CDR3 sequence (DNA): TGTGCCAGCAGCTCCGGACAGGGCGTCTATGGCTACACCTTC.